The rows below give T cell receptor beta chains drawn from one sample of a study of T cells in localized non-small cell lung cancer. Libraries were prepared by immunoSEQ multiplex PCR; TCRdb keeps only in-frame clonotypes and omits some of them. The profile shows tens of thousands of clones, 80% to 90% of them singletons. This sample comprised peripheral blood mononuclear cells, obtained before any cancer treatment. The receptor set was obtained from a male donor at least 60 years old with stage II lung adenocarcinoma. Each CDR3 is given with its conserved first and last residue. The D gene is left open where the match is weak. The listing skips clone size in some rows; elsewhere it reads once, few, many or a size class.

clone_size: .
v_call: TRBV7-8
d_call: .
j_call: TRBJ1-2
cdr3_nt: TGTGCCAGCAGCTCGGACAGCTATGGCTACACCTTC
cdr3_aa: CASSSDSYGYTF

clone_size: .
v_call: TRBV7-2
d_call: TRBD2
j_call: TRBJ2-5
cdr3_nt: TGTGCCAGCAGCTTCCAGCGGGGGGACCAAGAGACCCAGTACTTC
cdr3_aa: CASSFQRGDQETQYF

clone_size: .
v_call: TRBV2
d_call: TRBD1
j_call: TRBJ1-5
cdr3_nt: TGTGCCAGCAGTTATGACAGGGAAGGTCAGCCCCAGCATTTT
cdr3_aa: CASSYDREGQPQHF

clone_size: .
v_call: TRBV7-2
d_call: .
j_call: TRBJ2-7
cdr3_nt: TGTGCCACCCAGACGGGATCCCTGGACGAGCAGTACTTC
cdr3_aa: CATQTGSLDEQYF

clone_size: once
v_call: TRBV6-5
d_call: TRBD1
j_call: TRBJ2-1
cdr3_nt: TGTGCCAGCACGTCACCCGGGACAGGGGTCAGTGAGCAGTTCTTC
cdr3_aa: CASTSPGTGVSEQFF

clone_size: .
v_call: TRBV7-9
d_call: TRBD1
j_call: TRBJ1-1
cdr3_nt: TGTGCCAGCAGCTTCTGGCAGGGGGGACTGAACACTGAAGCTTTCTTT
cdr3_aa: CASSFWQGGLNTEAFF

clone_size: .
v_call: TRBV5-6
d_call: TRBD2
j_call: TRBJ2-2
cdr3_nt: TGTGCCAGCGTTGCGGGAGGCACCGGGGAGCTGTTTTTT
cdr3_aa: CASVAGGTGELFF

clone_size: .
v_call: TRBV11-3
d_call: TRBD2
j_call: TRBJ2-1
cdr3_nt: TGTGCCAGCAGCCCGGGGGGGGAGGATGAGCAGTTCTTC
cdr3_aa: CASSPGGEDEQFF

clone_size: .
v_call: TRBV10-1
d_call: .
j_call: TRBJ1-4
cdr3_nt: TGCGCCAGCAGTGAGTCCTCAGGGGCGGCTAATGAAAAACTGTTTTTT
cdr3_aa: CASSESSGAANEKLFF

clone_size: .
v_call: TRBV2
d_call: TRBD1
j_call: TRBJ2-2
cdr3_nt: TGTGCCAGCAGTCCAAATAGGGGACAGGTAGTCGGCGGGGAGCTGTTTTTT
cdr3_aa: CASSPNRGQVVGGELFF

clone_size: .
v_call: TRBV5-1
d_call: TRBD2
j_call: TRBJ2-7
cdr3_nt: TGCGCCAGCAGCTTGGGGACTAGACTCTACGAGCAGTACTTC
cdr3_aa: CASSLGTRLYEQYF